These 15 T cell receptor beta chains share one sample of origin, sequenced in a study of T-cell memory formation after mild COVID-19. Each CDR3 protein gets one entry after TCRdb re-called the 5' RACE reads with MiXCR. This table has 450,000 or so distinct CDR3 sequences, 15% to 20% appearing once. Sequenced material: PBMCs or a T cell subset sorted from them (not recorded which). These receptors were taken from an adult woman who had mild COVID-19 (a few samples of this study predate the infection). Cell type and time point are not known.

This clonotype was seen more than once but under ten times. The gene calls are TRBV12-3 or TRBV12-4 and TRBJ1-4; 9 nucleotides agree with TRBD1. J lost 6 bases, V lost 6 bases, and 2 bases had no gene match. The CDR3 sequence is 13 residues long. The CDR3 DNA reads TGTGCCAGCAGACAGGGGGCCGATGAAAAACTGTTTTTT. The encoded protein is CASRQGADEKLFF.

This rearrangement joins TRBV6-2 or TRBV6-3 to TRBJ1-1; D might be TRBD1 (6 bases). V shed 6 bases and J shed 7 bases, with 15 bases lying between them. CDR1 and CDR2 from the germline V gene are MNHEY and SVGEGT. This CDR3 contains 13 residues. The CDR3 DNA sequence: TGTGCCAGCAGCTCCCACAGGGCAGGTGAAGCTTTCTTT. It specifies CASSSHRAGEAFF.

The genes are TRBV9 and TRBJ2-7, with D hard to call. Germline values: CDR1 SGDLS, CDR2 YYNGEE. This CDR3 contains 14 residues. V dropped 3 bases and J dropped 0 bases, with 10 bases sitting between them. CDR3 region: CASSASVGSYEQYF. The CDR3, as DNA: TGTGCCAGCAGCGCCAGTGTGGGCTCCTACGAGCAGTACTTC.

The CDR3 spells CAISDRDRGKRVTEAFF. CDR3 nucleotides: TGTGCCATCAGTGATCGGGACAGGGGGAAAAGGGTCACTGAAGCTTTCTTT. This chain connects TRBV10-3 to TRBJ1-1; 11 bases map to TRBD1. CDR1 is ENHRY and CDR2 is SYGVKD in the germline V gene. The CDR3 spans 17 residues. The J segment lost 4 bases and the V segment lost 3 bases, leaving 10 bases of the junction unmatched.

This clonotype has just a few counts. The chain couples TRBV25-1 to TRBJ2-7; tentatively, D is TRBD2 (5 bases). Trimming stripped 8 bases from V and 2 bases from J, with 13 bases between. From germline, CDR1 is MGHDK and CDR2 SYGVNS. This CDR3 is 13 amino acids long. For the CDR3, the DNA is TGTGCCAGCGGTGTATCGGGAACCTACGAGCAGTACTTC. Amino acid sequence: CASGVSGTYEQYF.

This rearrangement joins TRBV7-2 to TRBJ1-2; 12 bases fit TRBD1. This CDR3 comprises 17 residues. Germline CDR1 and CDR2: SGHTA and FQGNSA. The V and J ends lost 3 bases and 4 bases, in that order; junction bases with no gene match: 9. The DNA of the CDR3 is TGTGCCAGCAGCTTTTCCCCGGGACAGGGGGCTCGCTATGGCTACACCTTC. It specifies CASSFSPGQGARYGYTF.

In this sample, this clonotype turned up a few times. V is TRBV12-3 or TRBV12-4 and J is TRBJ1-6; D is unresolved. CDR3 size: 13 residues. Trimming removed 6 bases at V and 7 bases at J, with 10 bases between. The CDR3 sequence: CASRRGFNSPLHF. The DNA of the CDR3 is TGTGCCAGCAGACGCGGCTTCAATTCACCCCTCCACTTT.

This clonotype showed up just a few times. V and J are TRBV19 and TRBJ2-1; D possibly corresponds to TRBD1 (5 bases). Trimming pared 1 base from V and 12 bases from J, leaving 16 bases between. Germline assignment: CDR1 LNHDA and CDR2 SQIVND (reference sequence). This CDR3 is 14 amino acids long. CDR3 sequence reads: CASSIGYRSTSQFF. In nucleotides, the CDR3 is TGTGCCAGTAGTATAGGGTACAGGTCGACTTCGCAGTTCTTC.

There are a few counts of this clonotype. This sequence joins TRBV7-8 and TRBJ2-3; 9 nucleotides align to TRBD1. Germline V gene sequence: CDR1 SGHVS, CDR2 FQNEAQ. J was trimmed by 7 bases and V by 1 base; bases with no gene match: 12. The CDR3 runs 17 residues. The CDR3 spells CASSLGLKGQGGNTQYF. The DNA of the CDR3 is TGTGCCAGCAGCTTAGGGTTGAAGGGACAGGGTGGAAATACGCAGTATTTT.

This clonotype turned up a few times. V usage is TRBV6-5 and J usage is TRBJ1-2, with TRBD1 matching 7 bases. The ends lost 0 bases at V and 5 bases at J; junction bases unmatched: 9. CDR3 length equals 16 residues. Germline assignment: CDR1 MNHEY and CDR2 SVGAGI. The CDR3, as DNA: TGTGCCAGCAGTTACTCGAAGGCAGGGGGGGAGTATGGCTACACCTTC. Amino acid sequence: CASSYSKAGGEYGYTF.

This sequence joins TRBV25-1 and TRBJ1-4; the D gene is possibly TRBD1 (5 bases). V shed 8 bases and J shed 8 bases, with 18 bases lying between them. The CDR3 has 14 residues. Germline lookup yields CDR1 MGHDK and CDR2 SYGVNS. The DNA of the CDR3 is TGTGCCAGCCGCCAGGGACCGGGAGGCGAAAAACTGTTTTTT. Translated, it gives CASRQGPGGEKLFF.

This clonotype was seen more than once but under ten times. The rearrangement uses TRBV5-1 and TRBJ2-7, with 8 bases matching TRBD2. With V trimmed by 4 bases and J by 5 bases, 5 bases remained unmatched. This CDR3 spans 13 amino acids. Germline CDR1 and CDR2: SGHRS and YFSETQ. CDR3 sequence (DNA): TGCGCCAGCAGCCCGGGGGGGGACCACGAGCAGTACTTC. Amino acid sequence: CASSPGGDHEQYF.

The V call is TRBV7-6, the J call TRBJ1-1, with no clear D. The CDR3 consists of 15 residues. V was pared by 5 bases and J by 0 bases, with 13 bases between. In germline, CDR1 is SGHVS, CDR2 FNYEAQ. CDR3 region: CASSPEPALNTEAFF. The CDR3 nucleotides read TGTGCCAGCAGCCCAGAGCCCGCTTTGAACACTGAAGCTTTCTTT. The full variable domain, in which reference TRBV7-6 and TRBJ1-1 provide the parts outside the CDR3, is GAGVSQSPRYKVTKRGQDVALRCDPISGHVSLYWYRQALGQGPEFLTYFNYEAQQDKSGLPNDRFSAERPEGSISTLTIQRTEQRDSAMYRCASSPEPALNTEAFFGQGTRLTVV.

This chain uses TRBV7-6 with TRBJ1-5; TRBD1 agrees at 8 bases. Germline V gene lookup returns CDR1 SGHVS and CDR2 FNYEAQ. Germline trimming cut 5 bases from V and 9 bases from J; bases unmatched to any gene: 6. The CDR3 contains 13 residues. The CDR3 coding sequence is TGTGCCAGCAGCACTACCGACAGGGGGCCCCAGCATTTT. Translating gives CASSTTDRGPQHF.

This chain connects TRBV28 to TRBJ2-7; tentatively, D is TRBD1 (7 bases). Germline CDR1 and CDR2: MDHEN and SYDVKM. Trimming shortened V by 4 bases and J by 3 bases, and 19 bases separated the two germline ends. This CDR3 has 16 amino acids. The CDR3, as DNA: TGTGCCAGCAGTTCCCCCAGGAGGGGGCCTCTCTACGAGCAGTACTTC. Amino acids: CASSSPRRGPLYEQYF.